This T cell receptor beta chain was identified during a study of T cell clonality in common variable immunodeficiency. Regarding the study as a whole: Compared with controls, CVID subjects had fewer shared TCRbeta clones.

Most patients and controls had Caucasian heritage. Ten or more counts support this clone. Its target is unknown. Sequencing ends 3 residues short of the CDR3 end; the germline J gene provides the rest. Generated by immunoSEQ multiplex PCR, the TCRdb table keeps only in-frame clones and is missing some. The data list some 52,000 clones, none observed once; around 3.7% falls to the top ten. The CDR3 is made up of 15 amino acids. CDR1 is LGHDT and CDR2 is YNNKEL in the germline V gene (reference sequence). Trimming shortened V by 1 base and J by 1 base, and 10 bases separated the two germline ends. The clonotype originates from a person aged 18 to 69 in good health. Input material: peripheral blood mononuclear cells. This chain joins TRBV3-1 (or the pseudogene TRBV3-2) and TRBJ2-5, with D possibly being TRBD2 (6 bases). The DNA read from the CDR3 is TGTGCCAGCAGCCAAGTTGCGGGGATCCAAGAGACC. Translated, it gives CASSQVAGIQET. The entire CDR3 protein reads CASSQVAGIQETQYF.